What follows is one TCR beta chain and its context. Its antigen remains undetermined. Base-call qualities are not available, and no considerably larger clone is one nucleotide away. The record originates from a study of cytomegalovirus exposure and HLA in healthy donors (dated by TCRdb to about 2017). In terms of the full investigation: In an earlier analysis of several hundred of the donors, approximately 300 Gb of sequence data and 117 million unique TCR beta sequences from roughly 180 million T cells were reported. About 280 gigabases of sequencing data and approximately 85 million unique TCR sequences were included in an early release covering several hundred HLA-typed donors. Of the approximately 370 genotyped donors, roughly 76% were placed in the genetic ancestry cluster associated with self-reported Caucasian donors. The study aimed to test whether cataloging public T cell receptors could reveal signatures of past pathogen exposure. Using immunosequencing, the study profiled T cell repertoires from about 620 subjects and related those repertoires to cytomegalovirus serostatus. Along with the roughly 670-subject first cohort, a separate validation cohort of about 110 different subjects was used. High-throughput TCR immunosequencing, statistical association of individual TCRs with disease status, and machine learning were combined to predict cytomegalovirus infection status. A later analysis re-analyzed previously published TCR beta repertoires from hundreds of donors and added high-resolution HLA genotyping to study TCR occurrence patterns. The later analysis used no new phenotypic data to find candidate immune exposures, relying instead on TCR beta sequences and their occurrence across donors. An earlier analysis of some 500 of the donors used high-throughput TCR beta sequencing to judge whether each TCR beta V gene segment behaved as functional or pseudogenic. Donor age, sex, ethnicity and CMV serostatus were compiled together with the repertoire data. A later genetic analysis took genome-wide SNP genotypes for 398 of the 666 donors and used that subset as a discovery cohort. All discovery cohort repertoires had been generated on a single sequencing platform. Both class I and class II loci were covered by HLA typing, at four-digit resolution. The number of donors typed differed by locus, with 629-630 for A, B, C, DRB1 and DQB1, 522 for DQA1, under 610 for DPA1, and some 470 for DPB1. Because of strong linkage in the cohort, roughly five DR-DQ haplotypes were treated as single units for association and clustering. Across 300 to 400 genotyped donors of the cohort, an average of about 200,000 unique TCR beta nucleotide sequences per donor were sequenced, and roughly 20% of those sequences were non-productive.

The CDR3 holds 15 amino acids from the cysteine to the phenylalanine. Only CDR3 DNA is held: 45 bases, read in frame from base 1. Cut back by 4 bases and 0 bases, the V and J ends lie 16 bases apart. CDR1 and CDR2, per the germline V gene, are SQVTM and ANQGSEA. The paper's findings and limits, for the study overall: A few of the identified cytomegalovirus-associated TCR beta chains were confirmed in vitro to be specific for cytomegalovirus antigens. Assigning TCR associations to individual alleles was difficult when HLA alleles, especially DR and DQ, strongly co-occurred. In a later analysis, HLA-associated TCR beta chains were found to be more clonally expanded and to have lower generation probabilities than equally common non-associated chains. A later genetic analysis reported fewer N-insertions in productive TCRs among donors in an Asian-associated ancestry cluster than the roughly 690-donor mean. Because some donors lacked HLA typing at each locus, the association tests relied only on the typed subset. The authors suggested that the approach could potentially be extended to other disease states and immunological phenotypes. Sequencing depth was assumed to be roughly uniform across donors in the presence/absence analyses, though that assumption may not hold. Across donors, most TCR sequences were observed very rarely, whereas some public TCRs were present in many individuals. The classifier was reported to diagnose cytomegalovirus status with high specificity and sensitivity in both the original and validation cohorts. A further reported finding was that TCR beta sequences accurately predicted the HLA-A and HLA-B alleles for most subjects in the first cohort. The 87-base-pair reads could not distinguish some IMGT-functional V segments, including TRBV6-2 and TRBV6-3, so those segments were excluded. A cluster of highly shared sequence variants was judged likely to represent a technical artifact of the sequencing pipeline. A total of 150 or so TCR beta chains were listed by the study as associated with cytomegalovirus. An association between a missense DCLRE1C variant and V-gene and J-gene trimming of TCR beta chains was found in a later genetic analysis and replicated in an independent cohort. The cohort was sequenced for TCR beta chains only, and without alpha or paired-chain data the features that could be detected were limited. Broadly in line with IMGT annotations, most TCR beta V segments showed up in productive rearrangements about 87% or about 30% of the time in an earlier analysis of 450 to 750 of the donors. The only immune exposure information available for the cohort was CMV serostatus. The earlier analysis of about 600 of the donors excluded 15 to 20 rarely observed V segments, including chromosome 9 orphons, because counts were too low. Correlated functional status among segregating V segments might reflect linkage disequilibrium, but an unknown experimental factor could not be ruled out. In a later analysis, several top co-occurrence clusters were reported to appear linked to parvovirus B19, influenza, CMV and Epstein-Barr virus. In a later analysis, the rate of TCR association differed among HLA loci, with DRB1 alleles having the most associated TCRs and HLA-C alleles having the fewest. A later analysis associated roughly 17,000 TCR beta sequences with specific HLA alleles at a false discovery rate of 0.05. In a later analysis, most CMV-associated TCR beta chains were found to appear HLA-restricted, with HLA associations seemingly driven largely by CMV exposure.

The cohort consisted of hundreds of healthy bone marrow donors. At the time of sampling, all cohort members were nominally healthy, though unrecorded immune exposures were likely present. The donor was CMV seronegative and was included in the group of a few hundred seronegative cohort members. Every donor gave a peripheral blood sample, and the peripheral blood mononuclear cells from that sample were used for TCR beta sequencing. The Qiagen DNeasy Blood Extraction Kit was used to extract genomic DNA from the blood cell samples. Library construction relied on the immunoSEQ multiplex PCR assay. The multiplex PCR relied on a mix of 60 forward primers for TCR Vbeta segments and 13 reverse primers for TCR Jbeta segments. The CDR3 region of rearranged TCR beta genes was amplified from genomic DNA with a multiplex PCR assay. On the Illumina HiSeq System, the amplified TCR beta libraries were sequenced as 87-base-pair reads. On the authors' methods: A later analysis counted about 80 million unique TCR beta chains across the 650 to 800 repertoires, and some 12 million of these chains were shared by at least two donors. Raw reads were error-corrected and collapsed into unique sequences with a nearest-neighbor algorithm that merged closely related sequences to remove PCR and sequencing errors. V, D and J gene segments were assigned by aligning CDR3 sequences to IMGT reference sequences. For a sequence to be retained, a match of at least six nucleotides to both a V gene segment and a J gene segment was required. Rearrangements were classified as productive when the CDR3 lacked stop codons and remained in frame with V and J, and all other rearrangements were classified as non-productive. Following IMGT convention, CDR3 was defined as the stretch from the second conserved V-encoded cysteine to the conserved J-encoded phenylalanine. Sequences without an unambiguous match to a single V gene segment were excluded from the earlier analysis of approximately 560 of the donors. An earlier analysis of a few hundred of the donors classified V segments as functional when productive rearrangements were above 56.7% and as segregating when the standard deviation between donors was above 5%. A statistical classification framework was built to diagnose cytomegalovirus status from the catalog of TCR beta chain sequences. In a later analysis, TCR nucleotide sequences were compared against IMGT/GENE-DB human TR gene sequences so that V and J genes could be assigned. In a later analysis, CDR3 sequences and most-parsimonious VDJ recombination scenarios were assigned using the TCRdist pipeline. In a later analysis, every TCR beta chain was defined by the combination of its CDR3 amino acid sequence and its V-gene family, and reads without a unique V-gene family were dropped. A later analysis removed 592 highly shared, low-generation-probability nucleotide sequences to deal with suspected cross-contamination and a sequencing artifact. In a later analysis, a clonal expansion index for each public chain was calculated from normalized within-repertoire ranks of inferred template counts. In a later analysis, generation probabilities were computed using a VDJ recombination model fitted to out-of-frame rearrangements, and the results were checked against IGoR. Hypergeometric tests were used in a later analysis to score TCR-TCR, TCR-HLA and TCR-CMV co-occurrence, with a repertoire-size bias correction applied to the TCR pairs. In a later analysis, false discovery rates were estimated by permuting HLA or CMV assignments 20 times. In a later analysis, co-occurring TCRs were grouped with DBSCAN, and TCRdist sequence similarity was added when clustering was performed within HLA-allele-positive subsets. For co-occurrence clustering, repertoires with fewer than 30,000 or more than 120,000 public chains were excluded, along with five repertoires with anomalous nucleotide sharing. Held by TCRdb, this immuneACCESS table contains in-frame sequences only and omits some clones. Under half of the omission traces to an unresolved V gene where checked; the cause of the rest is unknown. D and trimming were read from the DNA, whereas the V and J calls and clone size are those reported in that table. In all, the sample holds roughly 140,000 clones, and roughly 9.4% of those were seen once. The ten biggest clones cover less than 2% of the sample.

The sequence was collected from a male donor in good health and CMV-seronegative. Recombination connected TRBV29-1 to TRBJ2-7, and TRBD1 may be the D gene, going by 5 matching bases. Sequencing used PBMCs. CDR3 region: CSVAPSGLSSYEQYF. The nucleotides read TGCAGCGTTGCCCCATCAGGGTTGAGCTCCTACGAGCAGTACTTC.